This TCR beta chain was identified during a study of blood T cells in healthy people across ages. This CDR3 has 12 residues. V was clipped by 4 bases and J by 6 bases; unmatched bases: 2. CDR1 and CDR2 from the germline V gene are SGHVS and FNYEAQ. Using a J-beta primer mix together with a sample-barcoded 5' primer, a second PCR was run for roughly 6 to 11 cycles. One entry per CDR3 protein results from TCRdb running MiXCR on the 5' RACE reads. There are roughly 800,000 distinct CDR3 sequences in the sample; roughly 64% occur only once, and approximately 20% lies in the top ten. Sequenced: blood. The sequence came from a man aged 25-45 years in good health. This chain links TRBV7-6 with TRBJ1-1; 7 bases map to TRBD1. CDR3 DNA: TGTGCCAGCAGCTCAGGGGGGGCTGAAGCTTTCTTT. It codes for CASSSGGAEAFF.